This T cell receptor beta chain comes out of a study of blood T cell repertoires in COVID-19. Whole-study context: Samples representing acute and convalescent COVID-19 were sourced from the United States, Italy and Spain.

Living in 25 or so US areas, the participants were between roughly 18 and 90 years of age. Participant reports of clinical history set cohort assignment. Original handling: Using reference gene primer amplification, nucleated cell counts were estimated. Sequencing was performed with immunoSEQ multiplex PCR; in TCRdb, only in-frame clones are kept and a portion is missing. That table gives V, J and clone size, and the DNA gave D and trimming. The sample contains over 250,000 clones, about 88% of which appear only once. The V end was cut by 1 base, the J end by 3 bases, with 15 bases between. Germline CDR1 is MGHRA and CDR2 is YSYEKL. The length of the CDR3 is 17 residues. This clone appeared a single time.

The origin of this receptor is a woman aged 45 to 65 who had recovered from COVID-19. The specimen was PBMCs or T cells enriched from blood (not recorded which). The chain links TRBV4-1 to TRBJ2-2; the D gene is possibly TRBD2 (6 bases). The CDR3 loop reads CASSQVTELADTGELFF. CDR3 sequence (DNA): TGCGCCAGCAGCCAAGTTACGGAACTAGCAGACACCGGGGAGCTGTTTTTT.